This passage covers 11 T cell receptor beta chains from one sample sequenced in a study of long-term antiretroviral therapy in people with HIV (dated by TCRdb to 2021 to 2024). Sequencing of the TRB variable region was done with the immunoSEQ hsTCRB v3.0 assay at survey level resolution. The clones in this table, taken by TCRdb from immuneACCESS, are in-frame only. Not every clone is retained; where verified, under half of the shortfall comes from an unresolved V gene, and the cause of the rest is unknown. This sample has tens of thousands of clones in its table, and about four fifths of those were observed once. The ten largest make up approximately 7% of the sample. This specimen was unsorted PBMCs, taken 1.5 years after starting antiretroviral therapy. The receptor set was obtained from a man aged 25 to 40 with HIV.

The chain uses TRBV19 and TRBJ1-5; 9 bases match TRBD1. Trimming at V came to 9 bases and at J to 2 bases, leaving 2 bases not matched to a gene. Germline V gene sequence: CDR1 LNHDA, CDR2 SQIVND (reference sequence). The CDR3 is 13 residues long. The CDR3 coding sequence is TGTGCCAGCCGGACAGGGGGCAATCAGCCCCAGCATTTT. It translates to CASRTGGNQPQHF.

This chain links TRBV18 with TRBJ1-5; no clear D. Trimming took off 3 bases at V and 6 bases at J, with 12 bases between the two ends. The CDR3 runs 14 residues. CDR1 and CDR2 from the germline V gene are KGHSH and LQKENI. The CDR3 loop is CASSPGLAGQPQHF. The CDR3 region has the DNA TGTGCCAGCTCACCCGGACTAGCGGGTCAGCCCCAGCATTTT.

The chain couples TRBV6-4 to TRBJ2-1; 7 nucleotides agree with TRBD2. Germline assignment: CDR1 MRHNA and CDR2 SNTAGT. This CDR3 has 15 amino acids. V lost 6 bases to trimming and J lost 3 bases; unmatched junction nucleotides: 8. The CDR3 is CASSATSDFYNEQFF. The CDR3 DNA sequence: TGTGCCAGCAGCGCAACTAGCGACTTCTACAATGAGCAGTTCTTC.

The chain joins TRBV9 to TRBJ1-3, with a possible D match to TRBD1 (5 bases). The CDR3 has 16 residues. Germline lookup yields CDR1 SGDLS and CDR2 YYNGEE. The V gene lost 0 bases and the J gene lost 0 bases, with 10 bases spanning the gap. CDR3 sequence: CASSVDATDSGNTIYF. The CDR3 DNA reads TGTGCCAGCAGCGTAGACGCGACAGACTCTGGAAACACCATATATTTT.

The CDR3 DNA reads as TGTGCCAGCAGCTTAGCGGTTAGGATAGGGCAAGATACGCAGTATTTT. As protein: CASSLAVRIGQDTQYF. V gene TRBV7-9 combines with J gene TRBJ2-3; D ambiguous. The germline V and J ends were trimmed by 0 bases and 5 bases, with 15 bases remaining between them. Looked up from germline, CDR1 is SEHNR and CDR2 is FQNEAQ (reference sequence). The CDR3 is 16 residues long.

The chain is built from TRBV13 and TRBJ1-4; possible D gene TRBD1, 5 bases. Trimming removed 4 bases from V and 8 bases from J, with 17 bases in between. Per the germline V gene, CDR1 is PRHDT and CDR2 is FYEKMQ (reference sequence). The CDR3 totals 15 residues. The CDR3 protein is CASSSRDSQQEKLFF. The CDR3 region has the DNA TGTGCCAGCAGCTCGAGGGACTCCCAGCAGGAAAAACTGTTTTTT. Full variable domain (outside the CDR3, taken from reference TRBV13 and TRBJ1-4): AAGVIQSPRHLIKEKRETATLKCYPIPRHDTVYWYQQGPGQDPQFLISFYEKMQSDKGSIPDRFSAQQFSDYHSELNMSSLELGDSALYFCASSSRDSQQEKLFFGSGTQLSVL.

This sequence joins TRBV5-1 and TRBJ2-7, with D unclear. The CDR3 loop spans 15 amino acids. Germline V lookup: CDR1 SGHRS, CDR2 YFSETQ. Trimming cost V 4 bases and J 3 bases, with 17 bases left between them. CDR3 DNA: TGCGCCAGCAGCGTATCAGGTCACTCACTCTACGAGCAGTACTTC. Amino acids: CASSVSGHSLYEQYF.

This clone has just one count. V and J are TRBV13 and TRBJ2-7, with TRBD1 as a possible D gene (5 bases). Germline V lookup: CDR1 PRHDT, CDR2 FYEKMQ (reference sequence). The CDR3 loop spans 15 amino acids. The V end lost 10 bases, the J end lost 1 base, and 20 bases lay between the germline ends. CDR3: CATLAIGHGSYEQYF. The CDR3 DNA is TGTGCCACCCTTGCCATCGGACACGGTTCCTACGAGCAGTACTTC.

Here the CDR3 reads CASSLVGEDEQYF. For the CDR3, the DNA is TGTGCCAGCAGCTTAGTTGGGGAAGACGAGCAGTACTTC. The J gene is TRBJ2-7, the V gene TRBV7-2; D remains unclear. There are 13 residues in the CDR3. Germline V CDR1 and CDR2: SGHTA, FQGNSA. V lost 1 base and J lost 5, with 9 bases in between.

The rearrangement uses TRBV5-1 and TRBJ1-5, with D unclear. The germline gives CDR1 SGHRS, CDR2 YFSETQ. V was clipped by 0 bases and J by 7 bases, with 8 bases between them. CDR3 length equals 13 residues. The CDR3 loop reads CASSLDGFQPQHF. For the CDR3, the DNA is TGCGCCAGCAGCTTGGATGGCTTCCAGCCCCAGCATTTT.

The chain combines TRBV4-2 with TRBJ2-3, with no clear D. The CDR3 runs to 16 residues. Trimming left V 0 bases short and J 2 bases short, with 12 bases between. Germline CDR1 is LGHNA and CDR2 is YNFKEQ. The CDR3 loop is CASSQDGSQYTDTQYF. CDR3 nucleotide sequence: TGTGCCAGCAGCCAAGACGGCAGCCAATACACAGATACGCAGTATTTT.